The source of this TCR beta chain is a study of OX40 agonist ivuxolimab in advanced cancers. Study-level information: Patients were treated with intravenous ivuxolimab, dosed at 0.01 to 10 mg/kg and infused every 2 weeks. Those treated in dose escalation had hepatocellular carcinoma, melanoma, renal cell cancer or head and neck cancer.

As regards this clone: Antigen: not known.

The study's findings and limits: Compared with CD4+, CD8+ T cells on average had more expanded clones. Dosing at 0.1 to 3.0 mg/kg was accompanied by clonal expansion of CD4+ and CD8+ blood T cells by week 6.

The data were produced by immunoSEQ multiplex PCR, yet TCRdb's version contains in-frame clones alone and is incomplete. This sample yields tens of thousands of clones, of which 70% to 90% are seen a single time; 1.1% belongs to the top ten. The sample in question was CD4+ or CD8+ T cells sorted from blood, obtained in a trial of the OX40 agonist ivuxolimab. This receptor was obtained from an adult with an advanced solid tumor such as melanoma, head and neck, liver or kidney cancer.

The CDR3 nucleotides are TGTGCCAGCAGGGCGGGCCTAAGATCTGATACGCAGTATTTT. This encodes CASRAGLRSDTQYF. The J gene is TRBJ2-3, the V gene TRBV2, with a weak D call TRBD2 (5 bases). Trimming took 6 bases from V and 6 from J, leaving 16 bases between them. This CDR3 comprises 14 residues. Per the germline V gene, CDR1 is SNHLY and CDR2 is FYNNEI. Full variable domain (missing parts from reference TRBV2 and TRBJ2-3): EPEVTQTPSHQVTQMGQEVILRCVPISNHLYFYWYRQILGQKVEFLVSFYNNEISEKSEIFDDQFSVERPDGSNFTLKIRSTKLEDSAMYFCASRAGLRSDTQYFGPGTRLTVL.